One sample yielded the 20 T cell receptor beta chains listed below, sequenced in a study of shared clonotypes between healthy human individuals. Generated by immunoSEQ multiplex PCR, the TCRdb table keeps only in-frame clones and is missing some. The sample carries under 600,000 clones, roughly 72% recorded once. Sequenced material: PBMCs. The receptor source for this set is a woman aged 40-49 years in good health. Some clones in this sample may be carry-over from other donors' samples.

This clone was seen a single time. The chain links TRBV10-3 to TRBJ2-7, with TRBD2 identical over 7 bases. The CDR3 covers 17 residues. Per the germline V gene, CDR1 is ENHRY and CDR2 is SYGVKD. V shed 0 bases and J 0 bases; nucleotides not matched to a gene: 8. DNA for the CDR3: TGTGCCATCAGTGAGTCTGGTCGGGGGGTAAGCTCCTACGAGCAGTACTTC. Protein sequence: CAISESGRGVSSYEQYF.

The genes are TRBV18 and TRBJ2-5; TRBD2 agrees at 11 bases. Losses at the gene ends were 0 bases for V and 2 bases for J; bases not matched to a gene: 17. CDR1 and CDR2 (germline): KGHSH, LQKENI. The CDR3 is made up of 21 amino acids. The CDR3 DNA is TGTGCCAGCTCACCACCGACGGCCAAGCTACTACTAGCGGGAGAGCAAGAGACCCAGTACTTC. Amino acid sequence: CASSPPTAKLLLAGEQETQYF.

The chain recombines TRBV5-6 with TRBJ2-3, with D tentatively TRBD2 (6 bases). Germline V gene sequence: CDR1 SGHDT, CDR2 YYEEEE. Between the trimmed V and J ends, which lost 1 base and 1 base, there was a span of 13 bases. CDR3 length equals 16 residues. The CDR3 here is CASSLYETSRTDTQYF. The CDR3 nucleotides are TGTGCCAGCAGCTTGTACGAGACTAGTCGCACAGATACGCAGTATTTT.

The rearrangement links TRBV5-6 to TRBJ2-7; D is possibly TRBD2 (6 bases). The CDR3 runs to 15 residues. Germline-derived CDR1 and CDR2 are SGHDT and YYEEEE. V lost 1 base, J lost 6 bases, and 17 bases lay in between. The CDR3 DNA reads TGTGCCAGCAGCTTGAACCTGGGACTGGTTACCGAGCAGTACTTC. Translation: CASSLNLGLVTEQYF.

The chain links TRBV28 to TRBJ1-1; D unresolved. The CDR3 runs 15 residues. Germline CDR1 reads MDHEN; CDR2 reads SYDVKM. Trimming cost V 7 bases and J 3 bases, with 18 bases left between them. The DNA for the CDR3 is TGTGCCAGCACCATCTTGGGCCCCGGGGACACTGAAGCTTTCTTT. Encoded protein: CASTILGPGDTEAFF.

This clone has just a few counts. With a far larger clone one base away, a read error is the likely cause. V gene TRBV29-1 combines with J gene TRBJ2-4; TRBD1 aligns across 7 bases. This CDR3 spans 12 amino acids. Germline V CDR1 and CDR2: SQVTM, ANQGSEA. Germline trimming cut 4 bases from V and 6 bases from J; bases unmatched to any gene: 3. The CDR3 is CSVGGDRNIQYF. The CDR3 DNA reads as TGCAGCGTTGGAGGGGACAGAAACATTCAGTACTTC.

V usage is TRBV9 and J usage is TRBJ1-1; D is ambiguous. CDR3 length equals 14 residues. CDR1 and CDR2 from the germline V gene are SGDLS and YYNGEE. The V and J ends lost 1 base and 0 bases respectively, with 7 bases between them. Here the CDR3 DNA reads TGTGCCAGCAGCGTACAGGAACTGAACACTGAAGCTTTCTTT. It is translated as CASSVQELNTEAFF.

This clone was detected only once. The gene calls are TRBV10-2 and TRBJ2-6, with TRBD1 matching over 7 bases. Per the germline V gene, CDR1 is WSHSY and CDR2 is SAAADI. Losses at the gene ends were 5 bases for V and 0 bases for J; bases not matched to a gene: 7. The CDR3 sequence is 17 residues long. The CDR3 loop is CASSTGTETSGANVLTF. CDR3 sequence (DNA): TGCGCCAGCAGTACCGGGACAGAGACCTCTGGGGCCAACGTCCTGACTTTC.

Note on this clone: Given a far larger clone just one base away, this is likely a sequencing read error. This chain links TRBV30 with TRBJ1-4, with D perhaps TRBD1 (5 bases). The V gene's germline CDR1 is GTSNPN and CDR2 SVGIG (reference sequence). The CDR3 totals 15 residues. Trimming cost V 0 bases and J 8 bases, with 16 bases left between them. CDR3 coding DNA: TGTGCCTGGAGTGTACTCAGGGCGAGTGGCGAAAAACTGTTTTTT. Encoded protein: CAWSVLRASGEKLFF. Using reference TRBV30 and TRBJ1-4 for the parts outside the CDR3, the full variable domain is SQTIHQWPATLVQPVGSPLSLECTVEGTSNPNLYWYRQAAGRGLQLLFYSVGIGQISSEVPQNLSASRPQDRQFILSSKKLLLSDSGFYLCAWSVLRASGEKLFFGSGTQLSVL.

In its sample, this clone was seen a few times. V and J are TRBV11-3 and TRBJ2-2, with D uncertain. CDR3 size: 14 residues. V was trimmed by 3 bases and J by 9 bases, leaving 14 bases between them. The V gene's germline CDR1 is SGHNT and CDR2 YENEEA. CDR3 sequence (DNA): TGTGCCAGCAGCTTTACCCAAAAGTCTAGGGAGCTGTTTTTT. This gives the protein CASSFTQKSRELFF.

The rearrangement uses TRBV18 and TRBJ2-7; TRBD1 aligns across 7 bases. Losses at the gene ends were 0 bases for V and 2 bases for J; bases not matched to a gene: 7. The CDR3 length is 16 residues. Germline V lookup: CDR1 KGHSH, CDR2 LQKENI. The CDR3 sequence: CASSPPGTAHPYEQYF. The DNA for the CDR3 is TGTGCCAGCTCACCACCCGGGACAGCACACCCCTACGAGCAGTACTTC.

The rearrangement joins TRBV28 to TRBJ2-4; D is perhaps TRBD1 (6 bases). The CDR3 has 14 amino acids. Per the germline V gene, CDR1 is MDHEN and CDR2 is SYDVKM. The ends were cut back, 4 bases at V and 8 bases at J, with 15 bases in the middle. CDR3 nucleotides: TGTGCCAGCAGTTATACCAGGGGCCTGGACATTCAGTACTTC. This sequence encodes CASSYTRGLDIQYF.

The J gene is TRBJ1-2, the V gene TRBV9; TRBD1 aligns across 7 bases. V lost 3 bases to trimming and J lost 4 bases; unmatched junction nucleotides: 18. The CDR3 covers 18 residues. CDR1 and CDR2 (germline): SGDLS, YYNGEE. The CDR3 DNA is TGTGCCAGCAGCGCCGCCAGCAACCGGGACAGCGATATCTATGGCTACACCTTC. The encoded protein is CASSAASNRDSDIYGYTF.

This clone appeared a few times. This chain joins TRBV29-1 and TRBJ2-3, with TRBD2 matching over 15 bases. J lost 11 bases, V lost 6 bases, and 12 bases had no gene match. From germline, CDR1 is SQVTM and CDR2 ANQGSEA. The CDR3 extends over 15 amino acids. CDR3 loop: CSVTGLAGGRGEQYF. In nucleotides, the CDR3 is TGCAGCGTGACGGGACTAGCGGGAGGACGTGGAGAGCAGTATTTT.

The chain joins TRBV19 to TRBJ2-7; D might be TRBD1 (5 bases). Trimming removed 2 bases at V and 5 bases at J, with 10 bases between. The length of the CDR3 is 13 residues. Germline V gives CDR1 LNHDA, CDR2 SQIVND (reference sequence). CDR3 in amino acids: CASSIQGLHEQYF. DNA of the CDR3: TGTGCCAGTAGTATACAGGGATTACACGAGCAGTACTTC.

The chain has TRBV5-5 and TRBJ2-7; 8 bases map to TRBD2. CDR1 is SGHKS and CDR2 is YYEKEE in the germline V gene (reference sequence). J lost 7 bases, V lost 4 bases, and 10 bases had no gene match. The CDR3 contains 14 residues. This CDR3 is CASSLSGSVYEQYF. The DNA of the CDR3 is TGTGCCAGCAGCCTCAGCGGGAGTGTTTATGAGCAGTACTTC.

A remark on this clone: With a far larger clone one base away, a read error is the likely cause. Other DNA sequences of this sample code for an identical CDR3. CDR3 coding DNA: TGCAGCGAGTCCTCAAACTATGGCTATACCTTC. Residues: CSESSNYGYTF. This chain links TRBV29-1 with TRBJ1-2; D gene ambiguous. CDR1 is SQVTM and CDR2 is ANQGSEA in the germline V gene. This CDR3 region has 11 residues.

CDR3 nucleotide sequence: TGTGCCAGCAGCCGGGACAGGAACACTGAAGCTTTCTTT. This encodes CASSRDRNTEAFF. The gene calls are TRBV6-4 and TRBJ1-1; TRBD1 aligns across 7 bases. The J segment lost 1 base and the V segment lost 6 bases, leaving 2 bases of the junction unmatched. Germline CDR1 is MRHNA and CDR2 is SNTAGT. This CDR3 is 13 amino acids long.

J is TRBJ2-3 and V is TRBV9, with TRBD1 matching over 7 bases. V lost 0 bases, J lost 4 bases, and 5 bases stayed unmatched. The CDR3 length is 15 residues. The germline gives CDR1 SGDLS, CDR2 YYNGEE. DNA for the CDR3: TGTGCCAGCAGCGTAGCGGGACAGAATGCAGATACGCAGTATTTT. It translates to CASSVAGQNADTQYF. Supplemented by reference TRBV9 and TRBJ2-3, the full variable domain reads DSGVTQTPKHLITATGQRVTLRCSPRSGDLSVYWYQQSLDQGLQFLIQYYNGEERAKGNILERFSAQQFPDLHSELNLSSLELGDSALYFCASSVAGQNADTQYFGPGTRLTVL.

The CDR3 DNA reads TGTGCCAGCTCACCTACCACTTCCTACGAGCAGTACTTC. Amino acids: CASSPTTSYEQYF. V usage is TRBV18 and J usage is TRBJ2-7, with D unresolved. Germline V gene sequence: CDR1 KGHSH, CDR2 LQKENI. The germline V and J ends were trimmed by 3 bases and 1 base, with 7 bases remaining between them. The CDR3 totals 13 residues.